This record concerns one T cell receptor beta chain sequence. The entry originates in a study of CD8+ T cells in alopecia areata. Overall study context: Oral tofacitinib (5 to 10 mg twice daily) was administered to treated patients.

This sample's treatment: oral pan-JAK inhibitor, 5-10 mg twice daily. RNA extraction and reverse transcription yielded cDNA as sequencing template. Profiled with immunoSEQ multiplex PCR; TCRdb holds only in-frame clones, not every one. The data contain around 290,000 clones, about 62% of them singletons. CDR1 is MDHEN, CDR2 SYDVKM, per germline. The CDR3 totals 14 residues. V was pared by 2 bases and J by 8 bases, with 15 bases between. The sequence came from a human donor with alopecia areata. The input for sequencing was CD4+ T cells sorted from blood, taken at week 24, from a patient treated with tofacitinib. The chain combines TRBV28 with TRBJ1-2, with D possibly matching TRBD1 (5 bases). Here the CDR3 DNA reads TGTGCCAGCAGTTTAAGATTACAGGCGGCAGGCTACACCTTC. It is translated as CASSLRLQAAGYTF.